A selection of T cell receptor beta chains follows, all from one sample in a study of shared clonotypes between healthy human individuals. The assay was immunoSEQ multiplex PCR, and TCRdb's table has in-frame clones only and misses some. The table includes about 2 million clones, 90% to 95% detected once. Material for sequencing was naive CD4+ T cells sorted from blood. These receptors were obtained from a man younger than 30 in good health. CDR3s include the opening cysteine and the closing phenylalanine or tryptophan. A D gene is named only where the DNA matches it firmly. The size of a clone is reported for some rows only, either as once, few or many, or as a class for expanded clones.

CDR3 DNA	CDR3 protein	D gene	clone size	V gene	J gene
TGTGCCAGCTCACCCAGACAGGCCGAGCCCTACGAGCAGTACTTC	CASSPRQAEPYEQYF	-	few	TRBV18	TRBJ2-7
TGCGCCAGCAGCTTGGGCGGATCTGGAGAAAAACTGTTTTTT	CASSLGGSGEKLFF	-	-	TRBV5-1	TRBJ1-4
TGCAGCGTTGCGCGGGTCCTGTCGGCTGAAGCTTTCTTT	CSVARVLSAEAFF	-	-	TRBV29-1	TRBJ1-1
TGCGCCAGCAGCCAAGATCCAGGTTTCTCGCTGTTTTTT	CASSQDPGFSLFF	-	-	TRBV4-1	TRBJ2-2
TGTGCCAGCATAATGACCGGGACAGCCTACGAGCAGTACTTC	CASIMTGTAYEQYF	-	once	TRBV21-1	TRBJ2-7
TGTGCCAGCAGTTACAACTCTGGAAACACCATATATTTT	CASSYNSGNTIYF	-	once	TRBV6-6	TRBJ1-3
TGCGCCAGCAGCCAATACAGCGGGGTCCCCTACAATGAGCAGTTCTTC	CASSQYSGVPYNEQFF	TRBD2	-	TRBV4-1	TRBJ2-1
TGTGCCAGCCGACAGGGCTATTACCAGCCCCAGCATTTT	CASRQGYYQPQHF	TRBD1	few	TRBV6-5	TRBJ1-5
TGTGCCAGCAGTGAAGCCCTACCTTCACCCCTCCACTTT	CASSEALPSPLHF	-	-	TRBV2	TRBJ1-6
TGTGCCAGCTCACCACAGGCTAACTATGGCTACACCTTC	CASSPQANYGYTF	-	-	TRBV18	TRBJ1-2
TGTGCCAGCAGCAAAATAGCGGGAATTTATGAGACCCAGTACTTC	CASSKIAGIYETQYF	TRBD2	-	TRBV9	TRBJ2-5
TGTGCCAGCAGCTCCTGGGGGAATCAAGAGACCCAGTACTTC	CASSSWGNQETQYF	-	-	TRBV6-1	TRBJ2-5
TGTGCCAGCAGCACATCAGGGGGATACGGCAATCAGCCCCAGCATTTT	CASSTSGGYGNQPQHF	TRBD1	-	TRBV7-2	TRBJ1-5
TGTGCCAGCTCTCATGGGGTTAGCTCCTACAATGAGCAGTTCTTC	CASSHGVSSYNEQFF	-	-	TRBV14	TRBJ2-1
TGTGCCAGCAGTGAGGCCCGCTACAATGAGCAGTTCTTC	CASSEARYNEQFF	-	-	TRBV2	TRBJ2-1
TGTGCCAGTAGTCGGTCGGGACAGGTGACAAACTATAATTCACCCCTCCACTTT	CASSRSGQVTNYNSPLHF	TRBD1	-	TRBV19	TRBJ1-6
TGTGCCAGCAGTTACGGACAGGGCAATCAGCCCCAGCATTTT	CASSYGQGNQPQHF	TRBD1	few	TRBV6-6	TRBJ1-5
TGTGCCAGCAGCTTGGGGGGGGATAGCAGGGTCAAGCAGTTCTTC	CASSLGGDSRVKQFF	-	few	TRBV5-8	TRBJ2-1
TGTGCCAGCAGCTTATTCCCGCCAGGGGTATGGGGTGAAAAACTGTTTTTT	CASSLFPPGVWGEKLFF	-	-	TRBV11-2	TRBJ1-4
TGTGCCAGCAGTGCGGGGTTCTATGGCTACACCTTC	CASSAGFYGYTF	-	-	TRBV6-1	TRBJ1-2
TGTGCCTGGAGTGTAACCGGGGGTCGTAATTCACCCCTCCACTTT	CAWSVTGGRNSPLHF	-	-	TRBV30	TRBJ1-6
TGTGCCAGTAGTAGACAGGGGACCTACGAGCAGTACTTC	CASSRQGTYEQYF	TRBD1	-	TRBV19	TRBJ2-7
TGTGCCAGCAGTCTGTCGAGTACCTCGTCTGGGGGCTACACCTTC	CASSLSSTSSGGYTF	-	-	TRBV28	TRBJ1-2
TGTGCCAGCACCCCCCGGGGTGACTCACCCCTCCACTTT	CASTPRGDSPLHF	-	-	TRBV25-1	TRBJ1-6
TGCGCCAGCAGTGAACGGACGGGCGGGGGCTACACCTTC	CASSERTGGGYTF	-	-	TRBV10-2	TRBJ1-2
TGTGCCAGCTCATCGAAGGACATAGGGCATTCACCCCTCCACTTT	CASSSKDIGHSPLHF	-	-	TRBV18	TRBJ1-6
TGTGCCAGCAGCTCGGGCGAGCCCACTGGGGCCAACGTCCTGACTTTC	CASSSGEPTGANVLTF	-	-	TRBV5-8	TRBJ2-6
TGTGCCTGGAGTGACGGAGAGTCTAGCACAGATACGCAGTATTTT	CAWSDGESSTDTQYF	-	-	TRBV30	TRBJ2-3
TGCGCCAGCAGCTTGGTCCCGGGGTTGGGTCAGCCCCAGCATTTT	CASSLVPGLGQPQHF	-	-	TRBV5-1	TRBJ1-5
TGCGCCAGCAGCCCACGACTAGCGGGAGGGCAAGAGACCCAGTACTTC	CASSPRLAGGQETQYF	TRBD2	-	TRBV4-3	TRBJ2-5
TGCGCCAGCAGTCGAGACAGCCAGATGAACACTGAAGCTTTCTTT	CASSRDSQMNTEAFF	-	once	TRBV10-1	TRBJ1-1
TGTGCCAGCAGCGTAGGACTAGCGGGAGGTAATGAGCAGTTCTTC	CASSVGLAGGNEQFF	TRBD2	-	TRBV9	TRBJ2-1
TGTGCCAGCAGCTCGGGCCCGGCCTCTGGAAACACCATATATTTT	CASSSGPASGNTIYF	-	-	TRBV28	TRBJ1-3
TGTGCCATCAGAACCGGGACAGAGAATTCACCCCTCCACTTT	CAIRTGTENSPLHF	TRBD1	-	TRBV10-3	TRBJ1-6
TGCGCCAGCAGCCTGGGTGCAGGGCGAGAGACCCAGTACTTC	CASSLGAGRETQYF	-	-	TRBV5-1	TRBJ2-5
TGTGCCAGCAGGCCCCGAGGACTAGCCGGCGATACGCAGTATTTT	CASRPRGLAGDTQYF	TRBD2	-	TRBV6-4	TRBJ2-3
TGCGCCACGCGACAGGGGAACGAGCAGTACTTC	CATRQGNEQYF	TRBD1	-	TRBV5-1	TRBJ2-7
TGTGCCAGCAGTGAAGCGGGAAGCGGGGGGAGGATGAATGAGCAGTTCTTC	CASSEAGSGGRMNEQFF	TRBD2	-	TRBV2	TRBJ2-1